This TCR beta chain was sequenced during a study of T cell changes during pregnancy in multiple sclerosis. Generated by immunoSEQ multiplex PCR, the TCRdb table keeps only in-frame clones and is missing some. The sample carries 40,000 to 45,000 clones, 87% recorded once. This CDR3 spans 13 amino acids. Germline V lookup: CDR1 LNHDA, CDR2 SQIVND (reference sequence). Trimming pared 8 bases from V and 1 base from J, leaving 11 bases between. The V call is TRBV19, the J call TRBJ1-2, with no clear D. The sample consisted of CD4+ T cells from peripheral blood mononuclear cells, taken after pregnancy. The source of this sequence is a female donor with multiple sclerosis, enrolled in a pregnancy study. CDR3 in amino acids: CASSSSVNYGYTF. The DNA for the CDR3 is TGTGCCAGTTCCTCCTCGGTTAACTATGGCTACACCTTC.